This T cell receptor beta chain was observed in a study of blood T cell repertoires in COVID-19. Sequencing used immunoSEQ multiplex PCR; TCRdb keeps in-frame clones, though not all of them. Altogether around 320,000 clones are present, about nine tenths being singletons, with the ten largest covering approximately 2.2%. Germline CDR1 and CDR2: MNHEY and SMNVEV (reference sequence). This CDR3 has 14 amino acids. V was cut by 6 bases and J by 5 bases, with 14 bases left in between. The origin of this receptor is a man younger than 35 with active or convalescent COVID-19. Sequenced input: peripheral blood. This chain links TRBV27 with TRBJ1-5; D is perhaps TRBD1 (5 bases). The CDR3 DNA reads TGTGCCAGCAGACCACGGGGGGGTTATCAGCCCCAGCATTTT. Protein sequence: CASRPRGGYQPQHF.